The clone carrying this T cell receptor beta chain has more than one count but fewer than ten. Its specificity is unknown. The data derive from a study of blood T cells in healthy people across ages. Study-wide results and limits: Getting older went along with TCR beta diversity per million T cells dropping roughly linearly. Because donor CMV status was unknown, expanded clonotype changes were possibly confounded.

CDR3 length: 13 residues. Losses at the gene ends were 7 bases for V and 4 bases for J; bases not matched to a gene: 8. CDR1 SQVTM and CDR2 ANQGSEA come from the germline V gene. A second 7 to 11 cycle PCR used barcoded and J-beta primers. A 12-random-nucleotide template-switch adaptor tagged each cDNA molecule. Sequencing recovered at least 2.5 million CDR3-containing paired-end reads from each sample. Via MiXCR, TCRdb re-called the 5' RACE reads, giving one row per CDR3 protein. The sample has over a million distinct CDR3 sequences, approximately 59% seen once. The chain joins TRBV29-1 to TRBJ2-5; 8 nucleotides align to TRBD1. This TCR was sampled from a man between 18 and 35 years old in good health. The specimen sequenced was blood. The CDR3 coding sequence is TGCAGCGCTGAGGGACAGGAGATAGAGACCCAGTACTTC. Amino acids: CSAEGQEIETQYF.